The 27 T cell receptor beta chains below were found in one sample sequenced in a study of control samples from healthy donors and cancer patients. Here immunoSEQ multiplex PCR was the method, and the copy in TCRdb shows in-frame clones only, minus some. Of just under 150,000 clones in the sample, 75% to 95% were seen once. Material: blood. The origin of the receptors is a young man in good health.

The genes are TRBV9 and TRBJ2-6; D gene ambiguous. V was clipped by 5 bases and J by 0 bases, with 15 bases between them. The CDR3 has 17 amino acids. Germline V gene data show CDR1 as SGDLS and CDR2 as YYNGEE. CDR3 loop: CASSFLGASSGANVLTF. The CDR3 DNA is TGTGCCAGCAGTTTCTTGGGCGCGAGCTCTGGGGCCAACGTCCTGACTTTC.

As concerns this clone: Other DNA sequences within the sample encode an identical CDR3. The chain uses TRBV27 and TRBJ1-2; maybe TRBD1 (6 bases). V dropped 3 bases and J dropped 2 bases, with 7 bases sitting between them. The length of the CDR3 is 13 residues. CDR1 is MNHEY and CDR2 is SMNVEV in the germline V gene (reference sequence). The chain's CDR3 is CASSFQGNYGYTF. Written as DNA, the CDR3 is TGTGCCAGCAGTTTTCAGGGGAACTATGGCTACACCTTC.

This chain joins TRBV20-1 and TRBJ1-2; possible D gene TRBD1, 5 bases. The germline CDR1 and CDR2 sequences are DFQATT and SNEGSKA (reference sequence). Trimming removed 3 bases at V and 4 bases at J, with 15 bases between. The CDR3 has 14 residues. For the CDR3, the DNA is TGCAGTGCTAGTCCGCAGGGTGTTGGCTATGGCTACACCTTC. Encoded protein: CSASPQGVGYGYTF.

J is TRBJ2-2 and V is TRBV10-3, with 10 bases identical to TRBD1. This CDR3 spans 16 amino acids. V trimming: 5 bases; J trimming: 6 bases; junction bases outside the gene matches: 9. Germline V gives CDR1 ENHRY, CDR2 SYGVKD. CDR3 coding DNA: TGTGCCATCAGTTCGGGAGACAGGGGGCGATCCGGGGAGCTGTTTTTT. Translation: CAISSGDRGRSGELFF.

The genes are TRBV5-5 and TRBJ2-3; the D gene is possibly TRBD1 (6 bases). The CDR3 runs to 13 residues. Deletions cut 5 bases from V and 2 bases from J, with 9 bases between. Germline V gene data show CDR1 as SGHKS and CDR2 as YYEKEE (reference sequence). The CDR3 spells CASRTGPTDTQYF. In DNA, the CDR3 is TGTGCCAGCAGGACAGGTCCCACAGATACGCAGTATTTT.

This rearrangement joins TRBV6-1 to TRBJ2-2; D possibly corresponds to TRBD2 (6 bases). The V gene lost 2 bases and the J gene lost 8 bases, with 12 bases spanning the gap. This CDR3 region has 14 residues. CDR1 and CDR2 from the germline V gene are MNHNS and SASEGT. The CDR3 region is CASSEWGDPGELFF. DNA of the CDR3: TGTGCCAGCAGTGAATGGGGGGATCCGGGGGAGCTGTTTTTT.

The chain joins TRBV7-9 to TRBJ2-7; 7 positions agree with TRBD1. Trimming removed 5 bases from V and 3 bases from J; junction bases left unmatched: 10. Germline assignment: CDR1 SEHNR and CDR2 FQNEAQ (reference sequence). The CDR3 is 15 residues long. CDR3 sequence reads: CASSHPDRRIYEQYF. As DNA, the CDR3 is TGTGCCAGCAGCCATCCGGACAGGAGGATCTACGAGCAGTACTTC.

The rearrangement links TRBV12-3 or TRBV12-4 to TRBJ2-2; D gene ambiguous. V was cut by 5 bases and J by 5 bases, with 9 bases left in between. The CDR3 runs 13 residues. The CDR3 nucleotides are TGTGCCAGCAGTCCCCCGGCGACCGGGGAGCTGTTTTTT. Amino acids: CASSPPATGELFF.

The rearrangement joins TRBV6-5 to TRBJ2-3; D remains ambiguous. With 6 bases removed from V and 6 bases from J, the gap between germline ends came to 7 bases. Germline V gene sequence: CDR1 MNHEY, CDR2 SVGAGI. The CDR3 covers 11 residues. The CDR3 sequence is CASRGGDTQYF. Here the CDR3 DNA reads TGTGCCAGCAGGGGTGGGGATACGCAGTATTTT.

The chain uses TRBV28 and TRBJ1-3; D perhaps matches TRBD1 (6 bases). Between the trimmed V and J ends, which lost 5 bases and 2 bases, there was a span of 13 bases. This CDR3 contains 15 residues. Germline assignment: CDR1 MDHEN and CDR2 SYDVKM. The CDR3 DNA reads TGTGCCAGCAGTGCGATGGGGGCGGCTGGAAACACCATATATTTT. Translation gives CASSAMGAAGNTIYF.

The chain carries TRBV5-1 and TRBJ1-1; D might be TRBD1 (5 bases). This CDR3 has 15 amino acids. Germline CDR1 and CDR2: SGHRS and YFSETQ. The ends were cut back, 1 base at V and 1 base at J, with 11 bases in the middle. For the CDR3, the DNA is TGCGCCAGCAGCTTGATCGCAGGGACGAACACTGAAGCTTTCTTT. Its protein is CASSLIAGTNTEAFF. Full variable domain (remainder filled in from reference TRBV5-1 and TRBJ1-1): KAGVTQTPRYLIKTRGQQVTLSCSPISGHRSVSWYQQTPGQGLQFLFEYFSETQRNKGNFPGRFSGRQFSNSRSEMNVSTLELGDSALYLCASSLIAGTNTEAFFGQGTRLTVV.

This chain links TRBV6-5 with TRBJ2-7; either TRBD1 or TRBD2 may supply D (5 bases each). V gave up 2 bases and J gave up 6 bases, with 17 bases separating them. Germline V CDR1 and CDR2: MNHEY, SVGAGI. The CDR3 length is 15 residues. In DNA form, the CDR3 reads TGTGCCAGCAGTTACGACTCGGGGACCGCCGGCGAGCAGTACTTC. Its protein is CASSYDSGTAGEQYF.

The sample holds one count of this clone. The chain joins TRBV6-5 to TRBJ2-7; 8 nucleotides line up with TRBD2. Unmatched junction bases numbered 8, after V lost 6 bases and J lost 1 base. Germline assignment: CDR1 MNHEY and CDR2 SVGAGI. The CDR3 length is 15 residues. The CDR3 region has the DNA TGTGCCAGCAGCAGTCCGGGACTAGGGTCCTACGAGCAGTACTTC. As protein: CASSSPGLGSYEQYF.

This clone has more than one count but fewer than ten. This rearrangement joins TRBV19 to TRBJ2-1, with D hard to call. The CDR3 has 13 residues. The germline CDR1 and CDR2 sequences are LNHDA and SQIVND (reference sequence). Trimming removed 0 bases from V and 6 bases from J, with 6 bases in between. The CDR3 sequence: CASSIDWSNEQFF. In nucleotides, the CDR3 is TGTGCCAGTAGTATAGATTGGAGCAATGAGCAGTTCTTC.

The chain couples TRBV27 to TRBJ1-1; 7 bases match TRBD1. Germline V lookup: CDR1 MNHEY, CDR2 SMNVEV (reference sequence). The length of the CDR3 is 16 residues. Unmatched junction bases numbered 12, after V lost 3 bases and J lost 5 bases. The CDR3 reads CASSFLTGDPRTEAFF. CDR3 nucleotides: TGTGCCAGCAGTTTCCTAACAGGGGACCCCAGAACTGAAGCTTTCTTT.

CDR3 bases: TGTGCCACCAGCAATCTCGACAGGGCTACCGGGGAGCTGTTTTTT. As protein: CATSNLDRATGELFF. This sequence joins TRBV15 and TRBJ2-2; TRBD1 agrees at 7 bases. The germline gives CDR1 LNHNV, CDR2 YYDKDF (reference sequence). The CDR3 runs to 15 residues. V shed 4 bases and J 5 bases; nucleotides not matched to a gene: 7.

This chain links TRBV19 with TRBJ1-4; D is perhaps TRBD1 (6 bases). This CDR3 contains 16 residues. Germline CDR1 LNHDA, CDR2 SQIVND (reference sequence). Trimming cost V 6 bases and J 2 bases, with 16 bases left between them. As DNA, the CDR3 is TGTGCCAGTAGAAATTTTACAGGGAGGACTAATGAAAAACTGTTTTTT. It translates to CASRNFTGRTNEKLFF.

The chain combines TRBV11-2 with TRBJ1-5; D is unclear. The CDR3 covers 15 residues. V was pared by 0 bases and J by 3 bases, with 9 bases between. CDR1 and CDR2 (germline): SGHAT, FQNNGV. In DNA, the CDR3 is TGTGCCAGCAGCTTAGATGGCACGGACAATCAGCCCCAGCATTTT. As protein: CASSLDGTDNQPQHF. The full variable domain, rest sourced from reference TRBV11-2 and TRBJ1-5, is EAGVAQSPRYKIIEKRQSVAFWCNPISGHATLYWYQQILGQGPKLLIQFQNNGVVDDSQLPKDRFSAERLKGVDSTLKIQPAKLEDSAVYLCASSLDGTDNQPQHFGDGTRLSIL.

This clone has a handful of counts. The chain combines TRBV6-5 with TRBJ2-7, with 11 bases matching TRBD1. V lost 5 bases, J lost 6 bases, and 9 bases stayed unmatched. The CDR3 is 15 residues long. Germline-derived CDR1 and CDR2 are MNHEY and SVGAGI. The DNA for the CDR3 is TGTGCCAGCAGTAGATCCGGGACAGGGGGTCTCGAGCAGTACTTC. Translated, it gives CASSRSGTGGLEQYF.

The J gene is TRBJ1-5, the V gene TRBV6-1; no reliable D call. V was shortened by 3 bases and J by 0 bases, with 12 bases between the two germline ends. This CDR3 spans 16 amino acids. Germline-derived CDR1 and CDR2 are MNHNS and SASEGT. CDR3 bases: TGTGCCAGCAGTGATTTCTGGGGATATAGCAATCAGCCCCAGCATTTT. It encodes CASSDFWGYSNQPQHF.

This chain joins TRBV11-2 and TRBJ1-6; a weak D match, TRBD1 (5 bases). V was shortened by 3 bases and J by 9 bases, with 21 bases between the two germline ends. Germline V lookup: CDR1 SGHAT, CDR2 FQNNGV. The CDR3 runs 17 residues. The CDR3 sequence is CASSFPFGRGDSSPLHF. The DNA of the CDR3 is TGTGCCAGCAGCTTCCCCTTTGGTAGGGGAGATAGTTCACCCCTCCACTTT.

The chain couples TRBV5-5 to TRBJ1-5; perhaps TRBD1 as D (5 bases). From germline, CDR1 is SGHKS and CDR2 YYEKEE (reference sequence). The CDR3 runs to 15 residues. Trimming shortened V by 0 bases and J by 3 bases, and 10 bases separated the two germline ends. CDR3 protein: CASSLAQANNQPQHF. As DNA, the CDR3 is TGTGCCAGCAGCTTGGCACAGGCCAACAATCAGCCCCAGCATTTT.

This chain connects TRBV7-2 to TRBJ1-6, with a weak D call TRBD1 (5 bases). Deletions cut 5 bases from V and 4 bases from J, with 15 bases between. Germline V lookup: CDR1 SGHTA, CDR2 FQGNSA. The CDR3 sequence is 16 residues long. CDR3: CASSPQAGAYNSPLHF. The DNA of the CDR3 is TGTGCCAGCAGCCCACAGGCCGGGGCTTATAATTCACCCCTCCACTTT.

The CDR3: CASSMGKRGRDSNTGELFF. In DNA, the CDR3 is TGTGCCAGTAGTATGGGGAAGAGGGGAAGGGATTCGAACACCGGGGAGCTGTTTTTT. The gene calls are TRBV19 and TRBJ2-2; tentatively, D is TRBD1 or TRBD2 (5 bases each). CDR3 length: 19 residues. Deletions cut 3 bases from V and 0 bases from J, with 20 bases between. Germline V gives CDR1 LNHDA, CDR2 SQIVND (reference sequence).

The chain couples TRBV10-3 to TRBJ1-5; the D is unclear. The CDR3 runs 14 residues. In germline, CDR1 is ENHRY, CDR2 SYGVKD. Trimming removed 6 bases from V and 4 bases from J, with 13 bases in between. This CDR3 reads CAISRGIPNQPQHF. The CDR3, as DNA: TGTGCCATCAGCCGCGGGATCCCAAATCAGCCCCAGCATTTT.

The rearrangement links TRBV28 to TRBJ1-5; 10 bases are a match to TRBD1. The CDR3 has 15 amino acids. From germline, CDR1 is MDHEN and CDR2 SYDVKM. V trimming: 6 bases; J trimming: 11 bases; junction bases outside the gene matches: 13. The CDR3 nucleotides are TGTGCCAGCAGCGTAGCCCGGGACAGGGGTTCGACCCAGCATTTT. Translated: CASSVARDRGSTQHF.

V usage is TRBV6-1 and J usage is TRBJ2-7; 8 bases map to TRBD1. Germline loops: CDR1 MNHNS, CDR2 SASEGT. Germline trimming cut 2 bases from V and 2 bases from J; bases unmatched to any gene: 2. This CDR3 is 14 amino acids long. In DNA form, the CDR3 reads TGTGCCAGCAGTGAATGGGACAGGACCTACGAGCAGTACTTC. Its protein product is CASSEWDRTYEQYF.